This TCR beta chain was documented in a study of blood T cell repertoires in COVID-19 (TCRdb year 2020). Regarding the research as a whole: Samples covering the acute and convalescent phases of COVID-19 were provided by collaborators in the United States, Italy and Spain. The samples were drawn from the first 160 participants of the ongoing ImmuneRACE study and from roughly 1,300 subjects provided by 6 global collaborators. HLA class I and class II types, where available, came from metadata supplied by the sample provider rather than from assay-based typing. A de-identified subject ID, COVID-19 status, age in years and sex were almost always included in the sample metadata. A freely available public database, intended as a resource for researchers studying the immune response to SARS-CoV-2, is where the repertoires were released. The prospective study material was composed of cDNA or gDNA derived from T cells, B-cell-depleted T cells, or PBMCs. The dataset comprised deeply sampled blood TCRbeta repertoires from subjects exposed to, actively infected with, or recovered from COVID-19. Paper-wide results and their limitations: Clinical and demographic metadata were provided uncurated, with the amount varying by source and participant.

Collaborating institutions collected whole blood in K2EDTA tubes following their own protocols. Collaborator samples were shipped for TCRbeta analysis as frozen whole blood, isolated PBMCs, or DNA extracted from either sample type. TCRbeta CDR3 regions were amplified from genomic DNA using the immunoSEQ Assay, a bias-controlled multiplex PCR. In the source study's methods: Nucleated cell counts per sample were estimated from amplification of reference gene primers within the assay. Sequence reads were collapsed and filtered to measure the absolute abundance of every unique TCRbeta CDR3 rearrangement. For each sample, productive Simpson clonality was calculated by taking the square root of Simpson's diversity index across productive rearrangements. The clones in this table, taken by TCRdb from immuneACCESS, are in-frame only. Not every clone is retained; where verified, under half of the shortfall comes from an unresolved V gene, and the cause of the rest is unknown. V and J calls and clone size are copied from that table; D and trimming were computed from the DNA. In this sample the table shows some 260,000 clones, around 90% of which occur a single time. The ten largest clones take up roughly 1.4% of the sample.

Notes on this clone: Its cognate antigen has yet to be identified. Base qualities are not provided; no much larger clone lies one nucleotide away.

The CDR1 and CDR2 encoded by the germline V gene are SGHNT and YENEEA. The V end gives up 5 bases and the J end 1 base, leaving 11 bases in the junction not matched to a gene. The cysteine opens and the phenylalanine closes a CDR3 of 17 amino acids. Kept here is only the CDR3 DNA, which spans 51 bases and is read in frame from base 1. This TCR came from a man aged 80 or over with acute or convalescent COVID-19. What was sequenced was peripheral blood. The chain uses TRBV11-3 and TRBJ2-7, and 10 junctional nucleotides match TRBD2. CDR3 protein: CASSGPFLAGESYEQYF. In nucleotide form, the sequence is TGTGCCAGCAGCGGCCCCTTTCTAGCGGGAGAATCCTACGAGCAGTACTTC.